This TCR beta chain derives from a study of blood T cell repertoires in COVID-19. Study context: Acute and convalescent COVID-19 specimens originated in the United States, Italy and Spain.

In the original analysis: Estimates of nucleated cell counts were drawn from the amplification of reference gene primers. Sequencing used immunoSEQ multiplex PCR; TCRdb keeps in-frame clones, though not all of them. V, J and clone size derive from that table, while D and trimming were established from the DNA sequence. The sample consists of some 220,000 clones, roughly 86% of them appearing once. CDR1 MRHNA and CDR2 SNTAGT come from the germline V gene. This CDR3 contains 16 residues. V was cut by 6 bases and J by 5 bases, with 21 bases left in between. The V call is TRBV6-4, the J call TRBJ2-3, with D uncertain. Sequencing was carried out using peripheral blood. The receptor's source is a man aged 45 to 65 with acute or convalescent COVID-19. As DNA, the CDR3 is TGTGCCAGCAGGGAAACGGCCTCGAAGAGGAGAGATACGCAGTATTTT. Translation: CASRETASKRRDTQYF.